The source of this T cell receptor beta chain is a study of T-cell memory formation after mild COVID-19. TCRdb re-analysed the 5' RACE reads in MiXCR, keeping a single row per CDR3 protein. The sample contains about 390,000 distinct CDR3 sequences, roughly 15% of which appear only once. Trimming cost V 0 bases and J 7 bases, with 10 bases left between them. CDR1 is SGHTA and CDR2 is FQGNSA in the germline V gene. The length of the CDR3 is 14 residues. In this sample, this clonotype turned up a few times. Its antigen is unknown. Study-wide results and limits: Prior to infection, memory already included some responding clones, suggesting cross-reactive memory joined.

V gene TRBV7-2 combines with J gene TRBJ1-5, with D possibly matching TRBD1 (5 bases). The material sequenced was PBMCs or a T cell subset sorted from them (not recorded which). This TCR came from a man in his late teens or twenties who had mild COVID-19 (a few samples of this study predate the infection). Cell type and time point are not known. CDR3 sequence reads: CASSLATVGQPQHF. The DNA of the CDR3 is TGTGCCAGCAGCTTAGCGACAGTCGGACAGCCCCAGCATTTT.